What follows are 24 T cell receptor beta chains derived from one specimen sequenced in a study of blood T cells in healthy people across ages. Alongside a J-beta primer mix, a sample-barcoded 5' primer served in a second PCR lasting roughly 6 to 12 cycles. Using its own MiXCR run on the 5' RACE reads, TCRdb lists one record per CDR3 protein. Here the sample spans about 830,000 distinct CDR3 sequences, approximately 59% being singletons. The sequenced sample consisted of blood. These receptors all come from a man aged 30 to 39 in good health.

The chain employs TRBV4-2 and TRBJ2-3; D is unclear. The V end was cut by 0 bases, the J end by 3 bases, with 22 bases between. This CDR3 region has 19 residues. CDR1 and CDR2 from the germline V gene are LGHNA and YNFKEQ. This CDR3 is CASSQDAPPDPRGTDTQYF. CDR3 DNA: TGTGCCAGCAGCCAAGATGCCCCGCCAGACCCGCGTGGTACAGATACGCAGTATTTT.

At least ten counts were recorded for this clonotype. This sequence joins TRBV13 and TRBJ2-3; D remains ambiguous. The length of the CDR3 is 15 residues. In germline, CDR1 is PRHDT, CDR2 FYEKMQ (reference sequence). Trimming cost V 1 base and J 2 bases, with 10 bases left between them. The CDR3 loop reads CASSLAQKNTDTQYF. For the CDR3, the DNA is TGTGCCAGCAGCTTAGCACAGAAAAACACAGATACGCAGTATTTT.

This chain joins TRBV2 and TRBJ1-2; the D gene is possibly TRBD1 (5 bases). V shed 3 bases and J shed 6 bases, with 17 bases lying between them. This CDR3 has 15 residues. Germline CDR1 reads SNHLY; CDR2 reads FYNNEI. The CDR3 region has the DNA TGTGCCAGCAGTGACCTTGGGCAGGGACTGGATGGCTACACCTTC. Its protein is CASSDLGQGLDGYTF.

The chain joins TRBV4-1 to TRBJ2-4; D possibly corresponds to TRBD2 (5 bases). The better agreement between TRBJ2-7 and the DNA end casts doubt on the J call. The CDR3 is 15 amino acids. Germline V gene data show CDR1 as MGHRA and CDR2 as YSYEKL. The CDR3 loop is CASSPRRVIDYEQYF. CDR3 DNA: TGCGCCAGCAGCCCCAGGCGGGTGATAGACTACGAGCAGTACTTC.

There are a few counts of this clonotype. The chain has TRBV9 and TRBJ2-1; D possibly matches TRBD1 or TRBD2 (5 bases each). V lost 0 bases, J lost 7 bases, and 17 bases lay in between. The CDR3 is 16 residues long. Germline CDR1 and CDR2: SGDLS and YYNGEE. The CDR3 nucleotides read TGTGCCAGCAGCGTAGCGGGGACCCCCCTACAGAATGAGCAGTTCTTC. Its protein is CASSVAGTPLQNEQFF.

The rearrangement uses TRBV7-9 and TRBJ2-4; 7 nucleotides agree with TRBD2. TRBJ2-5 explains the end of the DNA better; the J call may be wrong. The CDR3 is made up of 14 amino acids. Germline lookup yields CDR1 SEHNR and CDR2 FQNEAQ (reference sequence). The CDR3, as DNA: TGTGCCAGCAGCTTAGCGACTAGCAGCGTGACCCAGTACTTC. Its protein is CASSLATSSVTQYF.

The CDR3 is CASSIPGAGEQFF. The CDR3 DNA follows: TGTGCCAGCAGCATTCCAGGGGCAGGTGAGCAGTTCTTC. The gene calls are TRBV7-3 and TRBJ2-1; TRBD1 might be the D (6 bases). Trimming took 5 bases from V and 9 from J, leaving 14 bases between them. The CDR3 has 13 amino acids. Looked up from germline, CDR1 is SGHTA and CDR2 is FQGTGA.

In the case of this clonotype: A much larger clone differs from this one at a single base, so this may be a read error. V and J are TRBV4-2 and TRBJ2-1; 11 nucleotides line up with TRBD2. The CDR3 loop spans 16 amino acids. Germline loops: CDR1 LGHNA, CDR2 YNFKEQ. DNA of the CDR3: TGTACCAGCAGCCAAGATTTTAGCGGGGGGGCAGATGAGCAGTTCTTC. Translating gives CTSSQDFSGGADEQFF.

The rearrangement joins TRBV2 to TRBJ2-1; 9 positions match TRBD1. This CDR3 contains 15 residues. Germline V CDR1 and CDR2: SNHLY, FYNNEI. Trimming cost V 6 bases and J 2 bases; bases outside gene matches: 5. The CDR3 nucleotides are TGTGCCAGCAGCGGAACAGGGGGCGCCTACAATGAGCAGTTCTTC. Translated, it gives CASSGTGGAYNEQFF.

Notes on this clonotype: Mismatch with germline at one junction end may stem from a read error. CDR3 sequence: CASSLEDSTDTQYF. The DNA of the CDR3 is TGTGCCAGCAGCTTAGAGGACAGCACAGATACGCAGTATTTT. The chain is built from TRBV5-1 and TRBJ2-3; D is ambiguous. This CDR3 contains 14 residues. The germline V gene encodes CDR1 SGHRS and CDR2 YFSETQ.

The rearrangement links TRBV24-1 to TRBJ2-3, with D possibly being TRBD2 (6 bases). Germline V gene lookup returns CDR1 KGHDR and CDR2 SFDVKD. CDR3 length: 16 amino acids. Trimming removed 5 bases at V and 2 bases at J, with 16 bases between. CDR3 loop: CATSAVGGKITDTQYF. The CDR3 DNA reads TGTGCCACCAGTGCCGTCGGGGGAAAAATCACAGATACGCAGTATTTT.

The V gene is TRBV29-1, the J gene TRBJ2-3; perhaps TRBD1 as D (5 bases). The germline V gene has CDR1 SQVTM and CDR2 ANQGSEA. The CDR3 is made up of 12 amino acids. Trimming left V 3 bases short and J 6 bases short, with 10 bases between. The DNA for the CDR3 is TGCAGCGTTGAGGGGCCGAGGGATACGCAGTATTTT. Protein: CSVEGPRDTQYF.

V gene TRBV28 combines with J gene TRBJ2-4, with D hard to call. The CDR3 loop spans 16 amino acids. The germline V and J ends were trimmed by 5 bases and 3 bases, with 17 bases remaining between them. Looked up from germline, CDR1 is MDHEN and CDR2 is SYDVKM. This CDR3 is CASSPGPAPDKNIQYF. For the CDR3, the DNA is TGTGCCAGCAGTCCCGGGCCGGCCCCAGACAAAAACATTCAGTACTTC.

The chain joins TRBV6-2 or TRBV6-3 to TRBJ2-1, with 9 positions matching TRBD2. V shed 8 bases and J 3 bases; nucleotides not matched to a gene: 8. CDR3 length: 15 residues. CDR1 is MNHEY and CDR2 is SVGEGT in the germline V gene. The CDR3 region has the DNA TGTGCCAGCGGTCAGCGGGGGGCGAACTACAATGAGCAGTTCTTC. This encodes CASGQRGANYNEQFF.

The V gene is TRBV28, the J gene TRBJ2-6, with D possibly TRBD1 on 5 matching bases. Germline CDR1 reads MDHEN; CDR2 reads SYDVKM. CDR3 length: 15 residues. The V gene lost 5 bases and the J gene lost 6 bases, with 14 bases spanning the gap. CDR3 DNA sequence: TGTGCCAGCAGTATATCTGGGGCGGAGGCCAACGTCCTGACTTTC. It translates to CASSISGAEANVLTF.

The chain has TRBV4-2 and TRBJ2-7; TRBD1 is a possible D gene (6 bases). The CDR3 is made up of 15 amino acids. V was clipped by 0 bases and J by 3 bases, with 12 bases between them. The V gene's germline CDR1 is LGHNA and CDR2 YNFKEQ. CDR3 in amino acids: CASSQDTGSYYEQYF. DNA for the CDR3: TGTGCCAGCAGCCAAGATACAGGGTCGTACTACGAGCAGTACTTC.

The genes are TRBV2 and TRBJ1-2; TRBD1 is a possible D gene (5 bases). The germline gives CDR1 SNHLY, CDR2 FYNNEI. Trimming took 8 bases from V and 4 from J, leaving 11 bases between them. CDR3 length equals 12 residues. CDR3 sequence reads: CASGGQPYGYTF. The CDR3 DNA reads TGTGCCAGCGGAGGACAACCCTATGGCTACACCTTC. The entire variable domain, with the rest obtained from reference TRBV2 and TRBJ1-2, is as follows: EPEVTQTPSHQVTQMGQEVILRCVPISNHLYFYWYRQILGQKVEFLVSFYNNEISEKSEIFDDQFSVERPDGSNFTLKIRSTKLEDSAMYFCASGGQPYGYTFGSGTRLTVV.

The chain combines TRBV7-8 with TRBJ2-1; D assignment may be TRBD1 or TRBD2 (5 bases each). There are 18 residues in the CDR3. Looked up from germline, CDR1 is SGHVS and CDR2 is FQNEAQ. Trimming cost V 5 bases and J 6 bases, with 26 bases left between them. CDR3 DNA sequence: TGTGCCAGCAGCGCAAGGGGTGTGGGGGAAATGTTGTCCAATGAGCAGTTCTTC. Translated: CASSARGVGEMLSNEQFF.

This clonotype was found many times. The rearrangement links TRBV5-1 to TRBJ2-1; 14 nucleotides match TRBD2. The V gene end was trimmed by 0 bases and the J gene end by 0 bases; junction bases not matched to a gene: 14. The CDR3 extends over 22 amino acids. The germline CDR1 and CDR2 sequences are SGHRS and YFSETQ. CDR3 amino acids: CASSLVPSGLAGGSSSYNEQFF. CDR3 DNA: TGCGCCAGCAGCTTGGTTCCTTCTGGACTAGCGGGGGGCTCTAGCTCCTACAATGAGCAGTTCTTC.

The chain links TRBV5-5 to TRBJ2-4; the match to TRBD2 covers 13 bases. Judging by the DNA end, TRBJ2-7 fits better; the J call may be wrong. The CDR3 extends over 17 amino acids. CDR1 is SGHKS and CDR2 is YYEKEE in the germline V gene (reference sequence). The CDR3 DNA follows: TGTGCCAGCAGCTTGGGACTAGCGGGGGGTGAACTCTACGAGCAGTACTTC. It encodes CASSLGLAGGELYEQYF.

The chain couples TRBV7-2 to TRBJ2-7; D could derive from TRBD1 or TRBD2 (6 bases each). This CDR3 has 11 residues. The germline V gene has CDR1 SGHTA and CDR2 FQGNSA. V was shortened by 8 bases and J by 3 bases, with 8 bases between the two germline ends. The CDR3 loop reads CASGGLYEQYF. DNA for the CDR3: TGTGCCAGCGGGGGGCTCTACGAGCAGTACTTC.

The chain is built from TRBV6-2 or TRBV6-3 and TRBJ1-5; D remains ambiguous. The ends were cut back, 4 bases at V and 0 bases at J, with 10 bases in the middle. The CDR3 sequence is 15 residues long. CDR1 and CDR2 from the germline V gene are MNHEY and SVGEGT. The CDR3 here is CASSSNLYSNQPQHF. The CDR3 coding sequence is TGTGCCAGCAGTTCGAACCTCTATAGCAATCAGCCCCAGCATTTT.

The rearrangement uses TRBV7-2 and TRBJ2-1; the match to TRBD1 covers 9 bases. The CDR3 loop spans 15 amino acids. Losses at the gene ends were 5 bases for V and 7 bases for J; bases not matched to a gene: 9. Looked up from germline, CDR1 is SGHTA and CDR2 is FQGNSA. The CDR3: CASSPGTGMGNEQFF. The CDR3 DNA sequence: TGTGCCAGCAGCCCCGGGACAGGGATGGGGAATGAGCAGTTCTTC.

The chain uses TRBV6-6 and TRBJ2-2, with D uncertain. Trimming took 0 bases from V and 4 from J, leaving 15 bases between them. This CDR3 spans 17 amino acids. Per the germline V gene, CDR1 is MNHNY and CDR2 is SVGAGI (reference sequence). Here the CDR3 DNA reads TGTGCCAGCAGTTACTCGATTACGGGCGGTGGCACCGGGGAGCTGTTTTTT. Translated, it gives CASSYSITGGGTGELFF.